The T cell receptor (beta chain) under discussion was sequenced for a study of T cell responses to AZD1222 COVID-19 vaccine. Generated by immunoSEQ multiplex PCR, the TCRdb table keeps only in-frame clones and is missing some. This repertoire shows about 130,000 clones, over 90% found once; its top ten account for approximately 7%. Germline V lookup: CDR1 SGHRS, CDR2 YFSETQ. This CDR3 comprises 14 residues. V dropped 0 bases and J dropped 4 bases, with 9 bases sitting between them. The input for sequencing was peripheral blood, taken on day 0 of AZD1222 vaccination. The receptor was derived from an adult in good health. V usage is TRBV5-1 and J usage is TRBJ2-3; D ambiguous. The CDR3 region is CASSLAVGADTQYF. The CDR3, as DNA: TGCGCCAGCAGCTTGGCCGTAGGTGCAGATACGCAGTATTTT.